A selection of T cell receptor beta chains follows, all from one sample in a study of early T cells in non-severe SARS-CoV-2 infection. TCRdb reanalysed the 5' RACE reads using MiXCR and keeps one entry per CDR3 protein. The data hold over 50,000 distinct CDR3 sequences, with less than 10% observed a single time. Sequencing was performed on whole blood. The receptors were sampled from an adult who was a healthcare worker with PCR-confirmed SARS-CoV-2 infection or an uninfected control (not recorded which). The CDR3 runs from the conserved cysteine through the conserved F or W. The D gene is left open where the match is weak. Size is omitted from some rows. Given values are once, few, many or a class for expanded clones.

D gene	V gene	clone size	J gene	CDR3 protein	CDR3 DNA
.	TRBV15	.	TRBJ2-3	CATSRDESADTQYF	TGTGCCACCAGCAGAGATGAATCAGCAGATACGCAGTATTTT
TRBD1	TRBV4-1	many	TRBJ1-2	CASSPETGARNYGYTF	TGCGCCAGCAGCCCCGAAACAGGGGCTCGAAACTATGGCTACACCTTC
.	TRBV7-9	.	TRBJ2-5	CASSHGTLVRETQYF	TGTGCCAGCAGCCACGGGACACTAGTTCGGGAGACCCAGTACTTC
.	TRBV28	.	TRBJ2-5	CASSFGLEGVPLRETQYF	TGTGCCAGCAGTTTCGGGCTCGAGGGAGTGCCTCTTCGGGAGACCCAGTACTTC
.	TRBV5-6	few	TRBJ1-3	CASSLAVRGDTIYF	TGTGCCAGCAGCTTGGCGGTACGCGGGGACACCATATATTTT
TRBD2	TRBV5-5	.	TRBJ2-2	CASSLAGGGDTGELFF	TGTGCCAGCAGCTTGGCCGGCGGGGGTGACACCGGGGAGCTGTTTTTT
TRBD2	TRBV7-3	.	TRBJ2-3	CASSPLAGTSGGATDTQYF	TGTGCCAGCAGCCCGCTAGCCGGGACTAGCGGGGGGGCGACAGATACGCAGTATTTT
TRBD2	TRBV25-1	few	TRBJ2-5	CASSELAGGETQYF	TGTGCCAGCAGTGAACTAGCGGGCGGAGAGACCCAGTACTTC
TRBD2	TRBV5-1	many	TRBJ2-3	CASSLYDIRGGLAQDTQYF	TGCGCCAGCAGCTTGTATGACATTCGGGGGGGACTAGCGCAAGATACGCAGTATTTT
.	TRBV2	few	TRBJ2-5	CASAQGGETQYF	TGTGCCAGTGCACAGGGTGGGGAGACCCAGTACTTC
TRBD1	TRBV10-2	.	TRBJ1-6	CASSETPGGGSPLHF	TGCGCCAGCAGTGAGACCCCAGGGGGCGGTTCACCCCTCCACTTT